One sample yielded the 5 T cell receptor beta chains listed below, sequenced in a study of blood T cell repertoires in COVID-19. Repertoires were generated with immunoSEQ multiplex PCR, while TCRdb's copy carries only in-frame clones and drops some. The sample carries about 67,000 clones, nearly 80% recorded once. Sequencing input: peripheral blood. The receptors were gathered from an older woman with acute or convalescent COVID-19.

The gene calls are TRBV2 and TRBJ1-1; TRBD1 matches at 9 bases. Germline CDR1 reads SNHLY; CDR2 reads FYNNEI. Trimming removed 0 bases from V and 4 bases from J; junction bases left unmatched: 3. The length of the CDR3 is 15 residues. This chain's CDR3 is CASSEATGGGTEAFF. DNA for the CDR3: TGTGCCAGCAGTGAAGCGACAGGGGGGGGCACTGAAGCTTTCTTT.

The CDR3 reads CASSWDRDSTYEQYF. CDR3 sequence (DNA): TGTGCCAGCAGCTGGGACCGGGACTCCACCTACGAGCAGTACTTC. V gene TRBV7-2 combines with J gene TRBJ2-7, with D maybe TRBD2 (6 bases). Trimming removed 4 bases from V and 2 bases from J, with 15 bases in between. The germline CDR1 and CDR2 sequences are SGHTA and FQGNSA. The CDR3 is 15 amino acids.

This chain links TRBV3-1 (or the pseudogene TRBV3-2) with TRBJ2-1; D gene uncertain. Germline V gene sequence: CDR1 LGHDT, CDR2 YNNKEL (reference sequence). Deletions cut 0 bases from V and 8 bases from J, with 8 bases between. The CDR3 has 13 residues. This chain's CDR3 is CASSQDLPDEQFF. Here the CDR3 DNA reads TGTGCCAGCAGCCAAGATTTGCCGGATGAGCAGTTCTTC.

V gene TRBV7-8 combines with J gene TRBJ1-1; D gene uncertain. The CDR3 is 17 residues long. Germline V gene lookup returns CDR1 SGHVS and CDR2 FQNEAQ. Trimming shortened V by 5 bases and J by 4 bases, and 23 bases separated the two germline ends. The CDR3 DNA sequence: TGTGCCAGCAGCCTAAATACCGCCAAGACCCCGGGCACTGAAGCTTTCTTT. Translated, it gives CASSLNTAKTPGTEAFF.

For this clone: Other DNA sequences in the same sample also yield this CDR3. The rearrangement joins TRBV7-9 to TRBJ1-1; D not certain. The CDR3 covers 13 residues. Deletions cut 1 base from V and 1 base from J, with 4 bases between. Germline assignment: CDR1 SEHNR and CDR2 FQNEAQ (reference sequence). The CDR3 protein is CASSLVRNTEAFF. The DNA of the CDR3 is TGTGCCAGCAGCTTAGTCCGGAACACTGAAGCTTTCTTT. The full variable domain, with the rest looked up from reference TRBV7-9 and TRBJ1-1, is DTGVSQNPRHKITKRGQNVTFRCDPISEHNRLYWYRQTLGQGPEFLTYFQNEAQLEKSRLLSDRFSAERPKGSFSTLEIQRTEQGDSAMYLCASSLVRNTEAFFGQGTRLTVV.